The rows below give T cell receptor beta chains drawn from one sample of a study of technical replicates of blood from a few donors. Produced via immunoSEQ multiplex PCR; TCRdb's table is partial and in-frame only. This sample has about 69,000 clones; 88% occur once, and the top ten carry about 4.5%. The sequenced sample consisted of PBMCs. These receptors were obtained from a human donor in good health. Some clones in this sample may be carry-over from other donors' samples. Each CDR3 is given with its conserved first and last residue. The D gene is left open where the match is weak. For some rows the clone size is stated as once, few or many, or as a class when expanded; others skip it.

CASSQDLGTGTYEQYF | TGCGCCAGCAGCCAAGATCTAGGGACAGGGACCTACGAGCAGTACTTC | TRBJ2-7 | TRBD1 | once | TRBV4-3
CASSQVRQGSPWTSGETQYF | TGCGCCAGCAGCCAAGTGAGACAGGGATCCCCTTGGACTAGCGGGGAGACCCAGTACTTC | TRBJ2-5 | TRBD2 | - | TRBV4-1
CASSDRDRQNSPLHF | TGTGCCAGTAGTGATCGGGACAGACAGAATTCACCCCTCCACTTT | TRBJ1-6 | TRBD1 | - | TRBV19
CASSLTQGQKDTQYF | TGTGCCAGCAGCTTAACGCAGGGGCAGAAGGATACGCAGTATTTT | TRBJ2-3 | - | - | TRBV7-2
CASSQERGGQETQYF | TGCGCCAGCAGCCAAGAACGGGGTGGCCAAGAGACCCAGTACTTC | TRBJ2-5 | - | medium-sized | TRBV4-3
CASSQGGPGNTIYF | TGCGCCAGCAGCCAAGGGGGGCCTGGAAACACCATATATTTT | TRBJ1-3 | - | few | TRBV4-1
CASSGGTGGPNQPQHF | TGTGCCAGCAGCGGTGGGACAGGGGGCCCCAATCAGCCCCAGCATTTT | TRBJ1-5 | TRBD1 | - | TRBV7-2
CACGTSGPPGQFF | TGTGCCTGCGGGACTAGCGGACCCCCGGGGCAGTTCTTC | TRBJ2-1 | TRBD2 | - | TRBV30
CASSEPSEELFF | TGTGCCAGCAGCGAGCCTAGCGAGGAGCTGTTTTTT | TRBJ2-2 | - | - | TRBV6-1
CAIRPSLLLSGELFF | TGTGCCATCAGACCTTCCCTCCTACTGTCCGGGGAGCTGTTTTTT | TRBJ2-2 | - | - | TRBV10-3
CASSLGGDGDYGYTF | TGTGCCAGCAGCTTAGGGGGGGATGGTGACTATGGCTACACCTTC | TRBJ1-2 | - | - | TRBV7-9
CAISESTGAYGYTF | TGTGCCATCAGTGAGTCGACAGGGGCATATGGCTACACCTTC | TRBJ1-2 | TRBD1 | - | TRBV10-3
CASRGTAFNYGYTF | TGTGCCAGCAGGGGGACAGCATTTAACTATGGCTACACCTTC | TRBJ1-2 | TRBD1 | - | TRBV6-5
CASSYFGTGGQETQYF | TGTGCCAGCAGTTACTTTGGGACAGGGGGCCAAGAGACCCAGTACTTC | TRBJ2-5 | TRBD1 | - | TRBV6-5
CASSSPGAEAFF | TGTGCCAGCAGTTCCCCGGGGGCTGAAGCTTTCTTT | TRBJ1-1 | - | - | TRBV28
CASSLDPLSDYGYTF | TGCGCCAGCAGCTTGGACCCATTGAGTGACTATGGCTACACCTTC | TRBJ1-2 | - | - | TRBV5-1
CASSPPLAGAGPDTQYF | TGTGCCAGCAGCCCTCCCCTAGCGGGGGCCGGACCAGATACGCAGTATTTT | TRBJ2-3 | TRBD2 | - | TRBV13
CASSASGVQAYEQYF | TGTGCCAGCAGCGCTAGCGGGGTTCAGGCCTACGAGCAGTACTTC | TRBJ2-7 | TRBD2 | - | TRBV7-2
CASSVGTGIDYGYTF | TGTGCCAGCAGCGTAGGGACAGGGATCGACTATGGCTACACCTTC | TRBJ1-2 | TRBD1 | - | TRBV9
CASSDRQGGEKLFF | TGTGCCAGCAGCGATAGACAGGGGGGGGAAAAACTGTTTTTT | TRBJ1-4 | TRBD1 | - | TRBV5-4
CASINKGRSEAFF | TGTGCCAGTATTAATAAGGGGCGTTCTGAAGCTTTCTTT | TRBJ1-1 | - | few | TRBV19
CASSPQGQGANVLTF | TGTGCCAGCTCACCACAAGGACAGGGGGCCAACGTCCTGACTTTC | TRBJ2-6 | - | - | TRBV18
CASSHQLAGEVYNEQFF | TGCGCCAGCAGCCACCAATTAGCGGGAGAAGTCTACAATGAGCAGTTCTTC | TRBJ2-1 | TRBD2 | - | TRBV4-3
CASSVLYEQYF | TGTGCCAGCAGTGTCTTATACGAGCAGTACTTC | TRBJ2-7 | - | - | TRBV25-1
CASSLTVVDGYTF | TGTGCCAGCAGTTTAACTGTGGTTGATGGCTACACCTTC | TRBJ1-2 | - | - | TRBV28
CASSFSGTGGSEQYF | TGTGCCAGCAGCTTCAGCGGGACAGGGGGCAGCGAGCAGTACTTC | TRBJ2-7 | TRBD1 | - | TRBV5-4
CASSQGVNEQFF | TGCGCCAGCAGCCAAGGCGTCAATGAGCAGTTCTTC | TRBJ2-1 | - | - | TRBV4-1
CAIRVTGGTEAFF | TGTGCCATCAGGGTGACAGGGGGCACTGAAGCTTTCTTT | TRBJ1-1 | TRBD1 | - | TRBV10-3
CASSLAPSGSGNTIYF | TGTGCCAGCAGCTTAGCACCGTCAGGGTCTGGAAACACCATATATTTT | TRBJ1-3 | - | - | TRBV7-2
CASGREGRGPQHF | TGTGCTAGTGGGCGGGAGGGAAGGGGGCCCCAGCATTTT | TRBJ1-5 | - | - | TRBV12-5
CAWSVLAGVNNEQFF | TGTGCCTGGAGTGTACTAGCGGGAGTAAACAATGAGCAGTTCTTC | TRBJ2-1 | TRBD2 | - | TRBV30
CASSNPGTAEAGELFF | TGTGCCAGTAGCAACCCCGGGACAGCCGAGGCCGGGGAGCTGTTTTTT | TRBJ2-2 | TRBD1 | - | TRBV19
CASSFGTSYNEQFF | TGTGCCAGCAGCTTTGGCACCTCCTACAATGAGCAGTTCTTC | TRBJ2-1 | - | - | TRBV5-4
CASSGLAETDTQYF | TGTGCCAGCAGTGGACTAGCGGAGACAGATACGCAGTATTTT | TRBJ2-3 | TRBD2 | - | TRBV6-1
CASSQDMASGGVSTDTQYF | TGCGCCAGCAGCCAAGATATGGCTAGCGGGGGAGTTAGCACAGATACGCAGTATTTT | TRBJ2-3 | TRBD2 | - | TRBV4-3
CATGLYSNQPQHF | TGTGCCACGGGACTTTATAGCAATCAGCCCCAGCATTTT | TRBJ1-5 | - | - | TRBV19
CASSPAGRVGHEQFF | TGTGCCAGCTCACCTGCTGGCAGGGTGGGCCATGAGCAGTTCTTC | TRBJ2-1 | - | - | TRBV18
CASSSAGYSNQPQHF | TGTGCCAGCAGCTCCGCGGGGTATAGCAATCAGCCCCAGCATTTT | TRBJ1-5 | - | - | TRBV5-8
CASSRSGGSSYEQYF | TGTGCCAGCAGCCGTAGCGGGGGAAGCTCCTACGAGCAGTACTTC | TRBJ2-7 | TRBD2 | once | TRBV11-1
CAWRTRGSYEQYF | TGTGCCTGGAGGACTAGAGGTTCCTACGAGCAGTACTTC | TRBJ2-7 | - | - | TRBV30
CASSIFADSYNEQFF | TGTGCCAGTAGTATTTTTGCAGACTCCTACAATGAGCAGTTCTTC | TRBJ2-1 | - | - | TRBV19
CASSDPVGDRGLFGYTF | TGTGCCAGCAGTGACCCGGTAGGGGACAGGGGGCTTTTTGGCTACACCTTC | TRBJ1-2 | TRBD1 | - | TRBV25-1
CASSQGTGNKETQYF | TGCGCCAGCAGCCAAGGAACGGGGAACAAAGAGACCCAGTACTTC | TRBJ2-5 | - | - | TRBV4-3
CASSVVDPRSSGGASRELFF | TGTGCCAGCAGCGTAGTGGATCCGCGGTCTAGCGGGGGGGCCTCCCGGGAGCTGTTTTTT | TRBJ2-2 | TRBD2 | once | TRBV9
CASSASSGAGNEQFF | TGTGCCAGCAGTGCTTCTAGCGGAGCGGGTAATGAGCAGTTCTTC | TRBJ2-1 | TRBD2 | few | TRBV6-4
CASSEGRGGETQYF | TGTGCCAGCAGTGAAGGGCGGGGGGGAGAGACCCAGTACTTC | TRBJ2-5 | TRBD2 | - | TRBV2
CASSRDRAHEQYF | TGTGCCAGCAGCAGAGACAGGGCCCACGAGCAGTACTTC | TRBJ2-7 | TRBD1 | few | TRBV13
CASSVGSRSKNIQYF | TGCGCCAGCAGTGTCGGGTCGAGGTCCAAAAACATTCAGTACTTC | TRBJ2-4 | - | - | TRBV10-1
CASSGLELSGNTIYF | TGTGCCAGCAGTGGACTGGAACTCTCTGGAAACACCATATATTTT | TRBJ1-3 | - | once | TRBV2
CASSLGLAGSEQYF | TGTGCCAGCAGCTTGGGACTAGCGGGAAGTGAGCAGTACTTC | TRBJ2-7 | TRBD2 | - | TRBV7-3
CASRPSGSSGNTIYF | TGTGCCAGCCGCCCCTCTGGGAGCTCTGGAAACACCATATATTTT | TRBJ1-3 | - | - | TRBV7-2
CASRKHRGQTDTQYF | TGTGCCAGCAGGAAACACAGGGGGCAGACAGATACGCAGTATTTT | TRBJ2-3 | TRBD1 | - | TRBV2